Listed below are T cell receptor beta chains from one sample, sequenced in a study of beta chain features in type 1 diabetes. Repertoires were generated with immunoSEQ multiplex PCR, while TCRdb's copy carries only in-frame clones and drops some. Of 500,000 to 800,000 clones detected, around 12% appear once; the ten largest clones hold over 0.1%. The sequenced sample was naive CD4+ T cells from blood. The source of these receptors is a young man with type 1 diabetes. Each CDR3 is given with its conserved first and last residue.

V gene	J gene	CDR3 protein
TRBV25-1	TRBJ1-2	CASSEGGRENGYTF
TRBV19	TRBJ1-1	CASSTHTENTEAFF
TRBV10-3	TRBJ1-4	CAISSETGSIPEKLFF
TRBV4-2	TRBJ1-2	CASSQALDGQNYGYTF
TRBV19	TRBJ1-4	CASSIDNPGGKLFF
TRBV7-2	TRBJ2-7	CASSLGVQVYEQYF
TRBV19	TRBJ1-1	CASSIGTGRPEAFF
TRBV6-6	TRBJ1-5	CASSYGTGGNQPQHF
TRBV25-1	TRBJ1-1	CASSEWHSYTEAFF
TRBV28	TRBJ1-2	CASRLRQGAGGYTF
TRBV27	TRBJ2-2	CASSLRLMAGELFF
TRBV29-1	TRBJ2-3	CSVAGQGASPVRTDTQYF
TRBV6-6	TRBJ1-2	CASSPYGSHGYTF
TRBV9	TRBJ2-3	CASSVGPSAGVTDTQYF
TRBV28	TRBJ1-5	CATEGAQPQHF
TRBV19	TRBJ2-2	CASSSSMTGELFF
TRBV30	TRBJ1-5	CAWSVRSAGNQPQHF
TRBV5-6	TRBJ2-2	CASSLRGYGELFF
TRBV25-1	TRBJ1-2	CASSEFGGNYGYTF
TRBV28	TRBJ2-5	CASSLPVSLKTQYF
TRBV4-3	TRBJ2-7	CASSQEWALTGEHPEQYF
TRBV30	TRBJ1-6	CAWSSTTGASPLHF
TRBV5-1	TRBJ1-5	CASSLGKGEDQPQHF
TRBV5-4	TRBJ1-2	CASSYRDSPRYTF
TRBV10-3	TRBJ2-3	CAIQTTDTQYF
TRBV4-3	TRBJ1-1	CASSQSREGWRMMNTEAFF
TRBV29-1	TRBJ1-6	CSVADSYNSPLHF
TRBV4-3	TRBJ2-7	CASSPRAGAPYEQYF
TRBV7-9	TRBJ2-3	CASSLPGGLLPADTQYF
TRBV18	TRBJ1-1	CASSYSGTGYLNTEAFF
TRBV7-9	TRBJ2-3	CASTNSGRRPDTQYF
TRBV29-1	TRBJ1-6	CSAQTGRSPLHF
TRBV14	TRBJ2-7	CASSQDFDNLYEQYF
TRBV7-2	TRBJ2-5	CASSRTSGGVETQYF
TRBV14	TRBJ1-6	CASSQDEIGSPLHF
TRBV7-7	TRBJ2-2	CASSSLAGNTGELFF
TRBV25-1	TRBJ2-5	CASSVRGSGETQYF
TRBV7-9	TRBJ1-2	CASSFWDVQSYGYTF
TRBV6-5	TRBJ1-5	CASTGTGSNQPQHF
TRBV9	TRBJ1-2	CASSVGSGNYGYTF
TRBV10-3	TRBJ1-2	CAISTVSANYGYTF
TRBV7-2	TRBJ2-1	CASSADYYNEQFF
TRBV7-9	TRBJ1-3	CASSLRTDSGNTIYF
TRBV7-3	TRBJ1-3	CASSSPGGNTIYF
TRBV6-1	TRBJ2-3	CASSATSGGGTDTQYF
TRBV6-5	TRBJ2-1	CASCTASYNEQFF
TRBV9	TRBJ2-7	CASSHGTGGYEQYF
TRBV7-9	TRBJ2-3	CASSLTDTQYF